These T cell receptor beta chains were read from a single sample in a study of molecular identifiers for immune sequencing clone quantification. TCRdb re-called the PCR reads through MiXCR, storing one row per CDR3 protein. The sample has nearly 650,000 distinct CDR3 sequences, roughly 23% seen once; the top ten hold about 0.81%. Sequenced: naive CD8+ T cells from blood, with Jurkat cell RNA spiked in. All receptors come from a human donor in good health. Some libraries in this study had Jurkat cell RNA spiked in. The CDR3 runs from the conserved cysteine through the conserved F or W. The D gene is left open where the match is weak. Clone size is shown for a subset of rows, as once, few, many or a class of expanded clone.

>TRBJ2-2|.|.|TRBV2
CAISPGPTNTVELFF
TGTGCCATTTCTCCGGGGCCAACGAACACCGTGGAGCTGTTTTTT
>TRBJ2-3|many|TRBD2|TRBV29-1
CSVASSGRGMDTQYF
TGCAGCGTTGCTTCTAGCGGGAGGGGCATGGATACGCAGTATTTT
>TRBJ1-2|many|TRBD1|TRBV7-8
CASSEGQLYGYTF
TGTGCCAGCAGCGAGGGACAGCTCTATGGCTACACCTTC
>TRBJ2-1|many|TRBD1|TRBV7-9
CASSLARGQDNEQFF
TGTGCCAGCAGCTTAGCGCGGGGACAGGACAATGAGCAGTTCTTC
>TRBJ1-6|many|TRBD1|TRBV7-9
CASSPLTGLTGSPLHF
TGTGCCAGCAGCCCCCTGACAGGGCTGACAGGGTCACCCCTCCACTTT
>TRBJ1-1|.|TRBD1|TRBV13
CASSRRTGGVKDTEAFF
TGTGCCAGCAGCCGACGGACAGGGGGCGTTAAGGACACTGAAGCTTTCTTT
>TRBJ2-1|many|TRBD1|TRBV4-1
CASSPGDRGYEQFF
TGCGCCAGCAGCCCGGGGGACAGGGGTTATGAGCAGTTCTTC
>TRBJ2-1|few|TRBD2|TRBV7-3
CASSPGLDLYNEQFF
TGTGCCAGCAGCCCGGGACTAGACCTCTACAATGAGCAGTTCTTC
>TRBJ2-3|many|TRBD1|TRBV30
CAMDRPDPDTQYF
TGTGCGATGGACAGGCCTGACCCAGATACGCAGTATTTT
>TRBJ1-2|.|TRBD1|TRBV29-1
CSVKDLATGAHYGYTF
TGCAGCGTTAAAGATCTAGCCACAGGGGCCCACTATGGCTACACCTTC
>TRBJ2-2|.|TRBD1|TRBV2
CASSSPAGQVDTGELFF
TGTGCCAGCAGCTCCCCGGCAGGACAGGTTGACACCGGGGAGCTGTTTTTT
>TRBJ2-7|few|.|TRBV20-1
CSARDFVLALSYEQYF
TGCAGTGCTAGAGATTTCGTCCTAGCGCTATCCTACGAGCAGTACTTC
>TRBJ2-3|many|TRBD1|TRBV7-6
CASSFPDRGGTDTQYF
TGTGCCAGCAGCTTTCCCGACAGGGGCGGCACAGATACGCAGTATTTT
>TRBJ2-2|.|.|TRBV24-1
CATSETRHTGELFF
TGTGCCACCAGTGAAACTAGGCACACCGGGGAGCTGTTTTTT
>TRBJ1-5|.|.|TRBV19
CASSIHDPGAQHF
TGTGCCAGTAGTATCCACGACCCGGGGGCCCAGCATTTT
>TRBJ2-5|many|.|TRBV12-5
CASGPGTHETQYF
TGTGCTAGTGGCCCCGGGACTCACGAGACCCAGTACTTC
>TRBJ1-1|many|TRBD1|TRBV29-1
CSATGTGSNTEAFF
TGCAGCGCCACCGGGACAGGGTCTAACACTGAAGCTTTCTTT
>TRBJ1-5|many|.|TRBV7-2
CASSFALRGGQPQHF
TGTGCCAGCAGCTTTGCGCTTAGGGGTGGTCAGCCCCAGCATTTT
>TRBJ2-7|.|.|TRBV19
CASSIDGQGYEQYF
TGTGCCAGTAGTATAGATGGGCAGGGCTACGAGCAGTACTTC
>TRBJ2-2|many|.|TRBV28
CASSFLVTGELFF
TGTGCCAGCAGTTTTTTGGTCACCGGGGAGCTGTTTTTT
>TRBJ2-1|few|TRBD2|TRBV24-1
CATSDFNSGIGNEQFF
TGTGCCACCAGTGATTTTAATAGCGGGATAGGCAATGAGCAGTTCTTC
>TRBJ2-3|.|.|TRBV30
CAWRGGGGDTQYF
TGTGCCTGGAGAGGGGGAGGAGGAGATACGCAGTATTTT
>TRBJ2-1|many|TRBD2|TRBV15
CATSSPYLAGGGRNEQFF
TGTGCCACCAGCTCCCCGTATTTAGCGGGGGGGGGGAGGAATGAGCAGTTCTTC
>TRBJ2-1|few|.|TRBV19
CASSVSAYNEQFF
TGTGCCAGTAGTGTTAGCGCGTACAATGAGCAGTTCTTC
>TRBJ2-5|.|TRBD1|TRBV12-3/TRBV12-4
CASRLGDRVDETQYF
TGTGCCAGCAGGTTGGGGGACAGGGTCGATGAGACCCAGTACTTC
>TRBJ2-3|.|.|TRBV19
CASSLTWADTQYF
TGTGCCAGTAGTTTGACTTGGGCAGATACGCAGTATTTT
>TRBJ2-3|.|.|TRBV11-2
CASSLWTVSTDTQYF
TGTGCCAGCAGCTTATGGACAGTAAGCACAGATACGCAGTATTTT
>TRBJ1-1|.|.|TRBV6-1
CASNPSLSTEAFF
TGTGCCAGCAATCCTTCTCTGAGCACTGAAGCTTTCTTT
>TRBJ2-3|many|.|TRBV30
CAWSVDRDTQYF
TGTGCCTGGAGTGTTGACAGAGATACGCAGTATTTT
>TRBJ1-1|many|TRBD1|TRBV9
CASSGGPDRGLGTEAFF
TGTGCCAGCAGCGGAGGACCGGACAGGGGGCTGGGAACTGAAGCTTTCTTT
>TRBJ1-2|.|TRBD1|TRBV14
CASSQTGALGYTF
TGTGCCAGCAGCCAGACAGGGGCTCTGGGCTACACCTTC
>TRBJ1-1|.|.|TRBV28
CASSLLLSLSANTEAFF
TGTGCCAGCAGTTTACTTCTTTCACTTTCGGCGAACACTGAAGCTTTCTTT
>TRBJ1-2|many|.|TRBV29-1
CSVAGEHRASNGYTF
TGCAGCGTTGCAGGGGAACATCGGGCCAGTAATGGCTACACCTTC
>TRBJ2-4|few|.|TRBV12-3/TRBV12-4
CASSFEVMDKNIQYF
TGTGCCAGCAGTTTTGAGGTAATGGACAAAAACATTCAGTACTTC
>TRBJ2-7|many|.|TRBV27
CASSLFRGYEQYF
TGTGCCAGCAGTTTATTCCGCGGGTACGAGCAGTACTTC
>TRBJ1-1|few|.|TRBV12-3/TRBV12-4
CASRAATGPNTEAFF
TGTGCCAGCAGGGCCGCGACAGGACCGAACACTGAAGCTTTCTTT
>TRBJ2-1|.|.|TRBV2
CAGRGYNEQFF
TGTGCCGGAAGGGGTTACAATGAGCAGTTCTTC
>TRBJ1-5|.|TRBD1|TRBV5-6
CASNTGQANQPQHF
TGTGCCAGCAACACTGGACAGGCAAATCAGCCCCAGCATTTT
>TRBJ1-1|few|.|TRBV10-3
CAISDIKPPEAFF
TGTGCCATCAGTGACATAAAACCTCCGGAAGCTTTCTTT
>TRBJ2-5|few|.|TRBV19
CASSISGGFGGETQYF
TGTGCCAGTAGTATTTCGGGGGGCTTTGGGGGTGAGACCCAGTACTTC
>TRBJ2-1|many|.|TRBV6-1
CASTSWMGYNEQFF
TGTGCCAGCACAAGTTGGATGGGGTACAATGAGCAGTTCTTC
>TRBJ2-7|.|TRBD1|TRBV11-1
CASKPGQGVYEQYF
TGTGCCAGCAAGCCGGGACAGGGGGTTTACGAGCAGTACTTC
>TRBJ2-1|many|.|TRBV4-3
CASSQESGYNEQFF
TGCGCCAGCAGCCAAGAGTCCGGGTACAATGAGCAGTTCTTC
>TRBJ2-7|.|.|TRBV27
CASSLSFDSFSSYEQYF
TGTGCCAGCAGTTTATCGTTTGACAGTTTTAGCTCCTACGAGCAGTACTTC
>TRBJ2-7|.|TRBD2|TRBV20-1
CSALKLAGVGEQYF
TGCAGTGCCCTTAAACTAGCGGGAGTTGGCGAGCAGTACTTC
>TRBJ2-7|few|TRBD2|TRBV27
CASSLKRGGYEQYF
TGTGCCAGCAGTTTAAAACGGGGAGGGTACGAGCAGTACTTC
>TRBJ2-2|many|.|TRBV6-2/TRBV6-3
CASSQGANTGELFF
TGTGCCAGCAGTCAGGGAGCGAACACCGGGGAGCTGTTTTTT
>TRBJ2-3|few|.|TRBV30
CACNLAADTQYF
TGTGCCTGTAACCTGGCCGCAGATACGCAGTATTTT
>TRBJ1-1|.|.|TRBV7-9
CASRFGLGLNTEAFF
TGTGCCAGCAGGTTCGGTTTGGGTTTGAACACTGAAGCTTTCTTT